This T cell receptor (beta chain) emerged from a study of T cell repertoires in cytomegalovirus infection. Study-level information: Peptides in the study included HLA-C-restricted and HLA-B-restricted CMV epitopes. It can be stated that public TCR beta signatures indicated CMV infection as well as a matching HLA type.

The study, taken as a whole, reports: Carriers of CMV plus the relevant HLA were identified by cumulative public TCR beta family frequency. The study found HLA-C-restricted CMV-specific TCR beta clonotypes dominating the ex vivo response.

With 7 bases clipped from V and 4 bases from J, the junction kept 9 bases outside the gene matches. The CDR3 length is 15 residues. Germline assignment: CDR1 MNHEY and CDR2 SVGEGT. As concerns this clonotype: The antigen is unknown.

Each CDR3 protein is one row after TCRdb ran MiXCR on the reads. Of 300,000 to 400,000 distinct CDR3 sequences listed, 25% to 30% are singletons. The sequencing here drew on cultured PBMCs, taken from culture after CMV antigen stimulation. This TCR was sampled from a human donor in good health (CMV status not recorded). Some clones in this sample may be carry-over from other donors' samples. This sequence joins TRBV6-2 or TRBV6-3 and TRBJ2-7; 11 bases are a match to TRBD2. In DNA, the CDR3 is TGTGCCAGCACCAACAAGGCTAGCGGGAGGTACGAGCAGTACTTC. This translates into CASTNKASGRYEQYF.